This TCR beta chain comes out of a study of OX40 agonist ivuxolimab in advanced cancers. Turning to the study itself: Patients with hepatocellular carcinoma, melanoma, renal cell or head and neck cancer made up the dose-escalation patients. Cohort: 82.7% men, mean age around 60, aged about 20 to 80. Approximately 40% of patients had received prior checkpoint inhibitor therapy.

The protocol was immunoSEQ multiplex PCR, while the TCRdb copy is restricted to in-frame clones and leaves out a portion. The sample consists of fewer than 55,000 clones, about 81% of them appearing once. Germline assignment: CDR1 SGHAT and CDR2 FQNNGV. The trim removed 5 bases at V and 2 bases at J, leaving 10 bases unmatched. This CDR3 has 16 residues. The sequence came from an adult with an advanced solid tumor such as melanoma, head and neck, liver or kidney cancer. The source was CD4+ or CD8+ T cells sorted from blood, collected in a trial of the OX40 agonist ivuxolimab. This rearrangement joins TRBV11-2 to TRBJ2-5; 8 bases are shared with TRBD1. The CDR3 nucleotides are TGTGCCAGCAGCCGCAGGACAGGGTGGGAACAAGAGACCCAGTACTTC. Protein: CASSRRTGWEQETQYF.